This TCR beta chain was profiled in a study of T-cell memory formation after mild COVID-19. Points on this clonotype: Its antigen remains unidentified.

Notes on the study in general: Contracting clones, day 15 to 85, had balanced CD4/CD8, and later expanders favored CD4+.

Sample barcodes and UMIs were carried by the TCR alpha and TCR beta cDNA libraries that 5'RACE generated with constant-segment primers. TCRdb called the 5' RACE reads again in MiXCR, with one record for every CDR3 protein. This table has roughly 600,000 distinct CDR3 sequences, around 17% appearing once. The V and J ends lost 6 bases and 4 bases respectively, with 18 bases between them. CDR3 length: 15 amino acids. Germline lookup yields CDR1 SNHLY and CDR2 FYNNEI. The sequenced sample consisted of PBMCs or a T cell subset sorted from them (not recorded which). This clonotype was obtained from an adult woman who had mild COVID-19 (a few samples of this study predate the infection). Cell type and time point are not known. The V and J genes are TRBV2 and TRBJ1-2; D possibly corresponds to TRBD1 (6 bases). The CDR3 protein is CASSRTGQPVYGYTF. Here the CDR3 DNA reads TGTGCCAGCAGCCGGACCGGACAGCCAGTCTATGGCTACACCTTC.